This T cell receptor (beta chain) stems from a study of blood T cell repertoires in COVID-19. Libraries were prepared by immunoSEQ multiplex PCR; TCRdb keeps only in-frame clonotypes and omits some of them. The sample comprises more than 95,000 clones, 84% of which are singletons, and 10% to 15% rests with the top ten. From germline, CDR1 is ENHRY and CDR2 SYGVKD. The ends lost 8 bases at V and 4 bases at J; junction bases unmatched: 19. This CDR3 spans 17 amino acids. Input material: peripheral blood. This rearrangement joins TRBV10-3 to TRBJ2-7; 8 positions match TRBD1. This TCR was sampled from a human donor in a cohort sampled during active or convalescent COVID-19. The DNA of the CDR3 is TGTGCCATCGGAGTTCAGGGGGCATACGACGGATTGTACGAGCAGTACTTC. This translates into CAIGVQGAYDGLYEQYF.